These 8 T cell receptor beta chains share one sample of origin, sequenced in a study of CD8 T cells in ankylosing spondylitis. Via MiXCR, TCRdb re-called the 5' RACE reads, giving one row per CDR3 protein. The sample holds about 280,000 distinct CDR3 sequences, roughly 20% seen once. The specimen sequenced was blood, either unsorted or a sorted T cell fraction (not recorded which). All receptors come from a male donor with ankylosing spondylitis or in good health (not recorded which).

A few counts support this clonotype. The V gene is TRBV4-2, the J gene TRBJ2-2; D might be TRBD1 (7 bases). The V end lost 0 bases, the J end lost 0 bases, and 11 bases lay between the germline ends. The CDR3 extends over 17 amino acids. Per the germline V gene, CDR1 is LGHNA and CDR2 is YNFKEQ. The CDR3 here is CASSQDPRGANTGELFF. CDR3 coding DNA: TGTGCCAGCAGCCAAGATCCCAGGGGGGCGAACACCGGGGAGCTGTTTTTT.

This clonotype occurred a few times. The V gene is TRBV10-3, the J gene TRBJ2-1; D is possibly TRBD1 (6 bases). Germline V gene sequence: CDR1 ENHRY, CDR2 SYGVKD. The length of the CDR3 is 19 residues. V gave up 6 bases and J gave up 0 bases, with 24 bases separating them. CDR3 bases: TGTGCCATCAGGTCCCAGGGACAACTAGGTGGCAGCTCCTACAATGAGCAGTTCTTC. Encoded protein: CAIRSQGQLGGSSYNEQFF.

V and J are TRBV5-1 and TRBJ2-7; D is tentatively TRBD1 or TRBD2 (5 bases each). V was trimmed by 0 bases and J by 0 bases, leaving 10 bases between them. This CDR3 is built from 15 residues. Germline V gene lookup returns CDR1 SGHRS and CDR2 YFSETQ. DNA for the CDR3: TGCGCCAGCAGCTTGGCGGGGCCAAGCTCCTACGAGCAGTACGTC. This sequence encodes CASSLAGPSSYEQYV.

The chain joins TRBV7-8 to TRBJ2-2; maybe TRBD2 (7 bases). Germline V lookup: CDR1 SGHVS, CDR2 FQNEAQ. The CDR3 has 16 amino acids. V dropped 5 bases and J dropped 4 bases, with 17 bases sitting between them. The DNA of the CDR3 is TGTGCCAGCAGCATAAGCACGGGGGGCCGCACCGGGGAGCTGTTTTTT. This gives the protein CASSISTGGRTGELFF.

There are many counts of this clonotype. The rearrangement uses TRBV20-1 and TRBJ2-7; maybe TRBD2 (6 bases). Per germline, CDR1 DFQATT and CDR2 SNEGSKA (reference sequence). The V gene lost 6 bases and the J gene lost 5 bases, with 14 bases spanning the gap. This CDR3 region has 12 residues. CDR3 DNA: TGCAGTGCGGAGGGCGCCATAGACGAGCAGTACGTC. It encodes CSAEGAIDEQYV.

This clonotype was seen only once. V usage is TRBV5-1 and J usage is TRBJ2-6; 12 bases agree with TRBD1. The CDR3 length is 19 residues. Germline V CDR1 and CDR2: SGHRS, YFSETQ. With 4 bases clipped from V and 0 bases from J, the junction kept 8 bases outside the gene matches. The DNA of the CDR3 is TGCGCCAGCAGCCCGGGGACAGGGGGCGCGGGCTCTGGGGCCAACGTCCTGACTTTC. Protein product: CASSPGTGGAGSGANVLTF.

This clonotype was detected a few times. The genes are TRBV7-6 and TRBJ1-5, with a weak D call TRBD1 (6 bases). The germline V and J ends were trimmed by 3 bases and 6 bases, with 15 bases remaining between them. Germline values: CDR1 SGHVS, CDR2 FNYEAQ. The CDR3 runs 15 residues. CDR3 loop: CASSLAPGAGQPQHF. The CDR3 nucleotides read TGTGCCAGCAGCTTGGCCCCAGGGGCGGGTCAGCCCCAGCATTTT.

This clonotype has more than one count but fewer than ten. The chain is built from TRBV10-3 and TRBJ2-1; TRBD2 agrees at 10 bases. Germline CDR1 is ENHRY and CDR2 is SYGVKD. V gave up 4 bases and J gave up 1 base; unmatched junction bases: 7. This CDR3 comprises 17 residues. Here the CDR3 DNA reads TGTGCCATCAGTGCTAACCTAGCGGGAGAGTCCTACAATGAGCAGTTCTTC. Translation gives CAISANLAGESYNEQFF.